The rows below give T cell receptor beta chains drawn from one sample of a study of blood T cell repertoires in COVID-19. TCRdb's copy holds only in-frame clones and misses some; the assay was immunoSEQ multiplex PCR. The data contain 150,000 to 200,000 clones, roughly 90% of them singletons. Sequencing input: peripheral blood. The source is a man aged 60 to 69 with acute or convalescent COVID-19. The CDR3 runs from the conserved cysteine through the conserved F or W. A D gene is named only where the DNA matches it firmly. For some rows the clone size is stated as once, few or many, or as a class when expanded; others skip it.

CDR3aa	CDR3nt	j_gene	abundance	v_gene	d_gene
CASSSGGGLFF	TGTGCCAGCAGCTCCGGGGGGGGGCTGTTCTTC	TRBJ2-1	NA	TRBV5-4	TRBD2
CASSDGFYNTGELFF	TGTGCCAGCAGTGATGGTTTCTATAACACCGGGGAGCTGTTTTTT	TRBJ2-2	NA	TRBV6-1	NA
CASSSLTRSRYEQYF	TGTGCCAGCAGTTCCCTCACCCGGAGTCGATACGAGCAGTACTTC	TRBJ2-7	once	TRBV27	NA
CASSRQGANYGYTF	TGTGCCAGCAGTCGACAGGGAGCAAACTATGGCTACACCTTC	TRBJ1-2	NA	TRBV7-9	TRBD1
CASSLSAGVTDTQYF	TGTGCCAGCAGCCTATCAGCGGGGGTCACAGATACGCAGTATTTT	TRBJ2-3	NA	TRBV5-4	TRBD2
CASSFDSLVEAFF	TGTGCCAGCAGCTTTGACAGCCTAGTTGAAGCTTTCTTT	TRBJ1-1	once	TRBV5-4	NA
CASSPTAYSNQPQHF	TGTGCCAGCTCACCTACAGCTTATAGCAATCAGCCCCAGCATTTT	TRBJ1-5	NA	TRBV18	NA
CASSQPGEGTGELFF	TGCGCCAGCAGCCAACCAGGGGAGGGCACCGGGGAGCTGTTTTTT	TRBJ2-2	NA	TRBV4-1	NA
CASSVGDRDYEKLFF	TGTGCCAGCAGCGTAGGGGACAGGGATTATGAAAAACTGTTTTTT	TRBJ1-4	few	TRBV9	TRBD1
CASSLTSSYNEQFF	TGTGCCAGCAGTTTGACATCCTCCTACAATGAGCAGTTCTTC	TRBJ2-1	NA	TRBV27	NA
CASSLSQGVGGGYTF	TGTGCCAGCAGCTTGAGTCAGGGAGTGGGAGGCGGCTACACCTTC	TRBJ1-2	NA	TRBV5-8	NA
CASSLGGGSTEAFF	TGTGCCAGCAGCTTAGGAGGGGGTAGCACTGAAGCTTTCTTT	TRBJ1-1	NA	TRBV13	NA
CASSKTGGYYGYTF	TGTGCCAGCAGTAAAACAGGGGGCTACTATGGCTACACCTTC	TRBJ1-2	once	TRBV6-6	TRBD1
CASSMGGGGTEAFF	TGTGCCAGTAGTATGGGCGGGGGAGGCACTGAAGCTTTCTTT	TRBJ1-1	few	TRBV19	NA